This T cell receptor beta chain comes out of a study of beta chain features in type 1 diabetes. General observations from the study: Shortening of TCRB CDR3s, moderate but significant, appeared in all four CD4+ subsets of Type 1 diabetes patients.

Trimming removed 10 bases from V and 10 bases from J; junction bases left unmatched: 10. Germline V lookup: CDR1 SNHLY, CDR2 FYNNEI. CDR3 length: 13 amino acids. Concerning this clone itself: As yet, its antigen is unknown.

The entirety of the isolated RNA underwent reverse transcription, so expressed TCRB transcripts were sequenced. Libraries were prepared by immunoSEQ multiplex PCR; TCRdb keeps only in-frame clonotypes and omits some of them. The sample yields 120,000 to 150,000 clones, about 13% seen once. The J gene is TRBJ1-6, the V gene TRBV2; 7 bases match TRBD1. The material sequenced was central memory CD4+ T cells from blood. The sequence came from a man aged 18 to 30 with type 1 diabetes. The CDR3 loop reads CAIEGAEWSPLHF. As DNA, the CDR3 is TGTGCCATCGAGGGGGCTGAGTGGTCACCCCTCCACTTT. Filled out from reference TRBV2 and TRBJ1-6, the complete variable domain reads EPEVTQTPSHQVTQMGQEVILRCVPISNHLYFYWYRQILGQKVEFLVSFYNNEISEKSEIFDDQFSVERPDGSNFTLKIRSTKLEDSAMYFCAIEGAEWSPLHFGNGTRLTVT.